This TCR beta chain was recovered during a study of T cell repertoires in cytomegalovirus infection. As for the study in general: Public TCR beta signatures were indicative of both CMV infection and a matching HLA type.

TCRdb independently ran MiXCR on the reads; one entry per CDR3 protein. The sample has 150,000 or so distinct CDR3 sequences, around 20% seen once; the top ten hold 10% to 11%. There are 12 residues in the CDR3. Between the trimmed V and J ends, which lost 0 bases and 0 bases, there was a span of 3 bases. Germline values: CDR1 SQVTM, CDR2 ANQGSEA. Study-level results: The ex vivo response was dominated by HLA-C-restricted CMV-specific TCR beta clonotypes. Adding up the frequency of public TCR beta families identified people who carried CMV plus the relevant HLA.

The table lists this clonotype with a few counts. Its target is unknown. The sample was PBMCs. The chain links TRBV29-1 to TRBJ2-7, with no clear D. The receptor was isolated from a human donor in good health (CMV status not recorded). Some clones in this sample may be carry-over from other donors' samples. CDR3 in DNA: TGCAGCGTTGAAGACCACTCCTACGAGCAGTACTTC. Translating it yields CSVEDHSYEQYF.